Below are 26 T cell receptor beta chains sequenced from a single sample in a study of T cells in localized non-small cell lung cancer. Generated by immunoSEQ multiplex PCR, the TCRdb table keeps only in-frame clones and is missing some. Among more than 30,000 clones listed, roughly 87% were seen once. Sequenced material: peripheral blood mononuclear cells, taken before any cancer treatment. The receptors here all came from a man between 40 and 69 years old with stage III lung adenocarcinoma.

The V and J genes are TRBV19 and TRBJ2-3, with D unclear. The CDR3 runs to 13 residues. CDR1 and CDR2 from the germline V gene are LNHDA and SQIVND (reference sequence). V was trimmed by 6 bases and J by 1 base, leaving 8 bases between them. The CDR3, as DNA: TGTGCCAGTAGGAACAGCGGCACAGATACGCAGTATTTT. It translates to CASRNSGTDTQYF.

This chain links TRBV4-3 with TRBJ2-5; the D gene is possibly TRBD2 (6 bases). Germline CDR1 LGHNA, CDR2 YSLEER. The germline V and J ends were trimmed by 0 bases and 5 bases, with 13 bases remaining between them. This CDR3 contains 15 residues. The CDR3: CASSQEGSGGETQYF. DNA of the CDR3: TGCGCCAGCAGCCAAGAAGGGTCTGGAGGGGAGACCCAGTACTTC.

V is TRBV15 and J is TRBJ1-5; 7 nucleotides align to TRBD1. CDR3 length: 15 residues. Per the germline V gene, CDR1 is LNHNV and CDR2 is YYDKDF (reference sequence). The V gene end was trimmed by 0 bases and the J gene end by 5 bases; junction bases not matched to a gene: 4. The CDR3 DNA follows: TGTGCCACCAGCAGAGATCGACAGGGACATCAGCCCCAGCATTTT. Translating it yields CATSRDRQGHQPQHF.

The chain recombines TRBV11-2 with TRBJ1-5, with D uncertain. Deletions cut 2 bases from V and 4 bases from J, with 6 bases between. Germline V gene lookup returns CDR1 SGHAT and CDR2 FQNNGV. The CDR3 runs to 13 residues. The CDR3 nucleotides read TGTGCCAGCAGCTTAAGTGGAAATCAGCCCCAGCATTTT. This codes for CASSLSGNQPQHF.

Turning to this clone: Distinct nucleotide sequences in the sample also encode this CDR3. The V and J genes are TRBV6-5 and TRBJ2-5; 7 bases match TRBD2. CDR1 and CDR2 from the germline V gene are MNHEY and SVGAGI. V shed 0 bases, J shed 4 bases, and the junction held 2 bases outside the gene matches. CDR3 length: 14 residues. CDR3 in amino acids: CASSYSASGETQYF. CDR3 sequence (DNA): TGTGCCAGCAGTTACTCGGCTAGCGGAGAGACCCAGTACTTC.

This chain links TRBV5-5 with TRBJ2-2, with D hard to call. V was trimmed by 7 bases and J by 0 bases, leaving 7 bases between them. Per germline, CDR1 SGHKS and CDR2 YYEKEE (reference sequence). This CDR3 contains 13 residues. CDR3 region: CASERANTGELFF. In DNA, the CDR3 is TGTGCCAGCGAGCGCGCGAACACCGGGGAGCTGTTTTTT.

This clone came up once. The gene calls are TRBV18 and TRBJ1-4; D is uncertain. V gave up 3 bases and J gave up 3 bases, with 17 bases separating them. CDR3 length: 17 amino acids. Germline assignment: CDR1 KGHSH and CDR2 LQKENI. CDR3 region: CASSPRAPTAANEKLFF. The DNA for the CDR3 is TGTGCCAGCTCACCGAGGGCCCCTACGGCAGCTAATGAAAAACTGTTTTTT.

The rearrangement links TRBV9 to TRBJ1-1; no definite D call. Trimming pared 0 bases from V and 1 base from J, leaving 31 bases between. From germline, CDR1 is SGDLS and CDR2 YYNGEE. This CDR3 contains 22 residues. The CDR3, as DNA: TGTGCCAGCAGCGTAGACCCTCTTCAAAACACCAGTAGGGTCAGGCCGAACACTGAAGCTTTCTTT. This codes for CASSVDPLQNTSRVRPNTEAFF. The entire variable domain, with the rest obtained from reference TRBV9 and TRBJ1-1, is as follows: DSGVTQTPKHLITATGQRVTLRCSPRSGDLSVYWYQQSLDQGLQFLIQYYNGEERAKGNILERFSAQQFPDLHSELNLSSLELGDSALYFCASSVDPLQNTSRVRPNTEAFFGQGTRLTVV.

The chain employs TRBV5-8 and TRBJ1-2, with D unresolved. Between the trimmed V and J ends, which lost 3 bases and 2 bases, there was a span of 14 bases. This CDR3 contains 15 residues. Germline CDR1 reads SGHTS; CDR2 reads YDEGEE. The CDR3 sequence is CASSYFRTFNYGYTF. CDR3 bases: TGTGCCAGCAGCTACTTTCGGACGTTCAACTATGGCTACACCTTC.

The chain has TRBV7-3 and TRBJ2-6; no clear D gene. The CDR3 covers 14 residues. The germline V gene has CDR1 SGHTA and CDR2 FQGTGA. The V end was cut by 5 bases, the J end by 0 bases, with 5 bases between. The CDR3 is CASSPSSGANVLTF. DNA of the CDR3: TGTGCCAGCAGCCCTAGCTCTGGGGCCAACGTCCTGACTTTC.

This clone came up once. The chain couples TRBV28 to TRBJ1-3; D call uncertain. Trimming pared 4 bases from V and 0 bases from J, leaving 4 bases between. There are 13 residues in the CDR3. Germline CDR1 is MDHEN and CDR2 is SYDVKM. This CDR3 is CASSSLSGNTIYF. For the CDR3, the DNA is TGTGCCAGCAGTTCCCTCTCTGGAAACACCATATATTTT. The whole variable domain, filled in from reference TRBV28 and TRBJ1-3, reads DVKVTQSSRYLVKRTGEKVFLECVQDMDHENMFWYRQDPGLGLRLIYFSYDVKMKEKGDIPEGYSVSREKKERFSLILESASTNQTSMYLCASSSLSGNTIYFGEGSWLTVV.

V is TRBV5-1 and J is TRBJ2-7; D ambiguous. Germline values: CDR1 SGHRS, CDR2 YFSETQ. The CDR3 loop spans 11 amino acids. The ends were cut back, 5 bases at V and 9 bases at J, with 12 bases in the middle. The CDR3 here is CASSMGVGQYF. The CDR3 DNA reads as TGCGCCAGCAGTATGGGTGTCGGGCAGTACTTC.

The rearrangement uses TRBV11-2 and TRBJ2-3; possible D gene TRBD2, 5 bases. The germline V and J ends were trimmed by 0 bases and 1 base, with 8 bases remaining between them. The CDR3 is made up of 15 amino acids. CDR1 is SGHAT, CDR2 FQNNGV, per germline. CDR3 residues: CASSLEWGGTDTQYF. The CDR3 nucleotides read TGTGCCAGCAGCTTAGAATGGGGAGGCACAGATACGCAGTATTTT.

The chain employs TRBV7-9 and TRBJ2-7; D is uncertain. The CDR3 totals 14 residues. With 2 bases removed from V and 1 base from J, the gap between germline ends came to 9 bases. Germline-derived CDR1 and CDR2 are SEHNR and FQNEAQ (reference sequence). The CDR3 region has the DNA TGTGCCAGCAGCTTACAGTGGGGTTCCTACGAGCAGTACTTC. Amino acids: CASSLQWGSYEQYF.

This rearrangement joins TRBV7-3 to TRBJ2-3; D is unresolved. Trimming cost V 5 bases and J 0 bases, with 6 bases left between them. CDR1 SGHTA and CDR2 FQGTGA come from the germline V gene. CDR3 length equals 13 residues. CDR3 loop: CASSAQSTDTQYF. Here the CDR3 DNA reads TGTGCCAGCAGCGCCCAAAGCACAGATACGCAGTATTTT. Variable domain in full (rest from reference TRBV7-3 and TRBJ2-3): GAGVSQTPSNKVTEKGKYVELRCDPISGHTALYWYRQSLGQGPEFLIYFQGTGAADDSGLPNDRFFAVRPEGSVSTLKIQRTERGDSAVYLCASSAQSTDTQYFGPGTRLTVL.

J is TRBJ1-2 and V is TRBV5-6; the match to TRBD1 covers 9 bases. The V segment lost 0 bases and the J segment 4 bases; nucleotides outside the gene matches: 4. The CDR3 loop spans 15 amino acids. CDR1 is SGHDT and CDR2 is YYEEEE in the germline V gene. The CDR3, as DNA: TGTGCCAGCAGCTTGGCCGGGACAGGGAGCTATGGCTACACCTTC. This gives the protein CASSLAGTGSYGYTF. Full variable domain (remainder filled in from reference TRBV5-6 and TRBJ1-2): DAGVTQSPTHLIKTRGQQVTLRCSPKSGHDTVSWYQQALGQGPQFIFQYYEEEERQRGNFPDRFSGHQFPNYSSELNVNALLLGDSALYLCASSLAGTGSYGYTFGSGTRLTVV.

This chain connects TRBV18 to TRBJ1-1; 12 nucleotides line up with TRBD1. This CDR3 region has 17 residues. The V and J ends lost 2 bases and 5 bases, in that order; junction bases with no gene match: 9. The V gene's germline CDR1 is KGHSH and CDR2 LQKENI. CDR3: CASSPIGTGGAGTEAFF. CDR3 DNA sequence: TGTGCCAGCTCACCAATCGGGACAGGGGGCGCAGGAACTGAAGCTTTCTTT.

The gene calls are TRBV6-1 and TRBJ2-5; TRBD1 matches 7 bases. The CDR3 contains 13 residues. Germline V lookup: CDR1 MNHNS, CDR2 SASEGT. V was clipped by 6 bases and J by 0 bases; unmatched bases: 1. The CDR3 protein is CASSRGYQETQYF. Written as DNA, the CDR3 is TGTGCCAGCAGCAGGGGGTACCAAGAGACCCAGTACTTC.

A remark on this clone: At one end the junction does not follow the germline gene, possibly because of a read error. This sequence joins TRBV7-2 and TRBJ2-7; perhaps TRBD2 as D (6 bases). This CDR3 spans 13 amino acids. Per germline, CDR1 SGHTA and CDR2 FQGNSA. CDR3 sequence: CAGSFGRAYEQYF. CDR3 nucleotide sequence: TGTGCCGGCAGCTTCGGGAGAGCCTACGAGCAGTACTTC.

The rearrangement joins TRBV7-9 to TRBJ1-1; TRBD1 matches at 7 bases. The CDR3 is made up of 13 amino acids. The J segment lost 5 bases and the V segment lost 5 bases, leaving 5 bases of the junction unmatched. Germline CDR1 and CDR2: SEHNR and FQNEAQ (reference sequence). CDR3 amino acids: CASSRTGRTEAFF. The CDR3 DNA is TGTGCCAGCAGCAGGACAGGTCGGACTGAAGCTTTCTTT.

This chain links TRBV13 with TRBJ2-5; D call uncertain. The V end was cut by 3 bases, the J end by 5 bases, with 16 bases between. CDR3 size: 15 residues. CDR1 is PRHDT and CDR2 is FYEKMQ in the germline V gene (reference sequence). The CDR3 here is CASSFLRTATETQYF. The CDR3 coding sequence is TGTGCCAGCAGCTTCCTTCGGACCGCTACGGAGACCCAGTACTTC.

This chain links TRBV6-5 with TRBJ2-3; TRBD2 is a possible D gene (6 bases). Germline CDR1 MNHEY, CDR2 SVGAGI. V was pared by 8 bases and J by 2 bases, with 8 bases between. There are 12 residues in the CDR3. CDR3: CASRRDTDTQYF. For the CDR3, the DNA is TGTGCCAGCCGGCGGGACACAGATACGCAGTATTTT.

The rearrangement links TRBV27 to TRBJ2-7, with 11 bases aligning to TRBD2. J lost 6 bases, V lost 6 bases, and 7 bases had no gene match. CDR3 length equals 14 residues. Germline V CDR1 and CDR2: MNHEY, SMNVEV (reference sequence). The DNA of the CDR3 is TGTGCCAGCAGGCCGGGACTAGCGGCCATCGAGCAGTACTTC. This sequence encodes CASRPGLAAIEQYF.

This chain connects TRBV18 to TRBJ2-4; D unresolved. Trimming took 2 bases from V and 1 from J, leaving 9 bases between them. The CDR3 has 15 residues. The germline gives CDR1 KGHSH, CDR2 LQKENI. The DNA for the CDR3 is TGTGCCAGCTCACCAGGGTTGATGGCCAAAAACATTCAGTACTTC. Its protein product is CASSPGLMAKNIQYF. Filled out from reference TRBV18 and TRBJ2-4, the complete variable domain reads NAGVMQNPRHLVRRRGQEARLRCSPMKGHSHVYWYRQLPEEGLKFMVYLQKENIIDESGMPKERFSAEFPKEGPSILRIQQVVRGDSAAYFCASSPGLMAKNIQYFGAGTRLSVL.

The chain is built from TRBV14 and TRBJ1-5; possible D gene TRBD1, 6 bases. The CDR3 is 18 residues long. The V gene's germline CDR1 is SGHDN and CDR2 FVKESK. Trimming took off 7 bases at V and 3 bases at J, with 25 bases between the two ends. CDR3 sequence (DNA): TGTGCCAGCATCTCAAGTAGAAAGGGGGGCTACCTCAATCAGCCCCAGCATTTT. It encodes CASISSRKGGYLNQPQHF.

This clone was observed a few times. V is TRBV19 and J is TRBJ1-2; D may be TRBD1 (5 bases). The CDR3 has 14 residues. Germline CDR1 is LNHDA and CDR2 is SQIVND (reference sequence). V gave up 3 bases and J gave up 3 bases, with 11 bases separating them. The CDR3 sequence is CASSMVQGYYGYTF. The CDR3 DNA is TGTGCCAGTAGTATGGTCCAGGGCTACTATGGCTACACCTTC.